This record looks at one T cell receptor (beta chain) sequence and its context. Only a few counts were recorded for this clone. What antigen it recognizes has not been identified. No much larger clone is present one base from it, and per-base qualities are unavailable. This entry belongs to a study of blood T cell repertoires in COVID-19 (TCRdb year 2020). For the study in its entirety: The collaborator samples originated in the United States, Italy and Spain and spanned the acute and convalescent phases of COVID-19. Subjects who had been exposed to COVID-19, were actively infected with it, or had recovered from it provided the deeply sampled blood TCRbeta repertoires that made up the dataset. Where available, HLA class I and class II types were taken from metadata supplied by the sample provider and were not determined by assay-based typing. Samples came from the ongoing ImmuneRACE study (first 160 participants) plus 1,254 subjects from 6 global collaborators. The sample metadata nearly always contained a de-identified subject ID, COVID-19 status, age in years and sex. The repertoires were made available in a free public database intended to serve as a resource for research on the immune response to SARS-CoV-2. The material from the prospective study consisted of cDNA or gDNA derived from T cells, B-cell-depleted T cells, or PBMCs.

The immunoSEQ Assay, a bias-controlled multiplex PCR, was used to amplify TCRbeta CDR3 regions from genomic DNA. In the paper's pipeline: Nucleated cell counts per sample were estimated from amplification of reference gene primers within the assay. Sequence reads were collapsed and filtered to measure the absolute abundance of every unique TCRbeta CDR3 rearrangement. For each sample, productive Simpson clonality was calculated by taking the square root of Simpson's diversity index across productive rearrangements. The immuneACCESS repertoire file appears here via TCRdb, limited to in-frame rearrangements. These files lack a portion of the clones; in checked studies, under half of the deficit traces to unresolved V genes, and the cause of the others is not known. V, J and clone size reflect that table, while D and trimming were determined from the DNA. This sample holds 250,000 to 350,000 clones; 90% were observed only once. Of the sample, 1.5% to 2% is held by the ten largest clones.

Results the study describes overall, beyond this receptor: Clinical and demographic metadata were provided uncurated, with the amount varying by source and participant.

Participants in the prospective study were enrolled through a virtual design, were aged about 18 to 89 years, and lived in 24 United States geographic areas. In the prospective study, participants were assigned to cohorts based on the clinical history participants reported in a screening survey and a study questionnaire. Each participant in the prospective study had whole blood, serum and a nasopharyngeal or oropharyngeal swab collected by mobile phlebotomists. Over a roughly 2-month period, participants in the prospective study had the option of providing additional blood draws and questionnaires. Before DNA extraction, blood samples from the prospective study were shipped at room temperature or frozen. The sequencing sample was made of PBMCs or T cells enriched from blood (not recorded which). This TCR was sampled from a woman aged 18 to 35 with acute COVID-19.

This receptor carries the CDR3 CASSPTGQNQPQHF. In nucleotides, the sequence is TGTGCCAGTAGTCCCACGGGACAAAATCAGCCCCAGCATTTT. In this chain, TRBV19 is recombined with TRBJ1-5; the best D guess is TRBD1, with 6 bases matching. CDR1 is given as LNHDA and CDR2 as SQIVND, both from the germline V gene (reference sequence). The V and J ends are trimmed by 5 bases and 4 bases, leaving 12 bases between them. The CDR3 runs 14 residues from the cysteine to the phenylalanine. The CDR3 DNA has 42 bases and is translated from base 1.